This TCR beta chain was documented in a study of untreated major depressive disorder. The CDR3 length is 12 residues. The V gene lost 3 bases and the J gene lost 8 bases, with 10 bases spanning the gap. CDR1 and CDR2 (germline): LNHDA, SQIVND (reference sequence). Clones were sequenced by immunoSEQ multiplex PCR, and TCRdb holds only the in-frame ones, with some missing. This table has 15,000 to 20,000 clones, under 90% appearing once. The chain is built from TRBV19 and TRBJ1-2; D may be TRBD1 (6 bases). Sequenced material: CD4+ T cells from PBMCs. This clonotype was obtained from a woman younger than 45 in good health. DNA of the CDR3: TGTGCCAGTAGTATTGACAGGTCCGGCTACACCTTC. It encodes CASSIDRSGYTF.